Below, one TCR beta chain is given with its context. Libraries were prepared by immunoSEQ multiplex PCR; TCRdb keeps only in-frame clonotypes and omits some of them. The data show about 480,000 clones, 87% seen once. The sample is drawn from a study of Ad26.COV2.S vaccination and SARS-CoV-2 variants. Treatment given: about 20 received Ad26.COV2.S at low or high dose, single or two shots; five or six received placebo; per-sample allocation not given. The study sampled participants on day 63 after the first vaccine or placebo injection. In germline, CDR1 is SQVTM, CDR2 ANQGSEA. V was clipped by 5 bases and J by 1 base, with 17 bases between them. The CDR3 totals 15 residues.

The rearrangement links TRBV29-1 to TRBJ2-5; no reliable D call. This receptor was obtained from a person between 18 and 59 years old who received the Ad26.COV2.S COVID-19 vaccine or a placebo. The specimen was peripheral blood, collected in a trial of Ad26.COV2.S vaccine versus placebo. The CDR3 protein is CSVSRPGHSQETQYF. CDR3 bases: TGCAGCGTTTCGAGGCCGGGCCATTCCCAAGAGACCCAGTACTTC.